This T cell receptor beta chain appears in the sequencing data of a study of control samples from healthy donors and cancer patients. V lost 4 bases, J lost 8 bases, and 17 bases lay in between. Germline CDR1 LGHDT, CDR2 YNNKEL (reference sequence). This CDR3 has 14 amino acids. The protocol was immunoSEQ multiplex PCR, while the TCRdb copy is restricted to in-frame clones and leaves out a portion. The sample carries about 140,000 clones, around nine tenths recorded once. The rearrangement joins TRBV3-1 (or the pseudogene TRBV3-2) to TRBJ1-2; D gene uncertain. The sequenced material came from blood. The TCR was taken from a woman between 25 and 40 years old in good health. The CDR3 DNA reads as TGTGCCAGCAGCCCCCTCCTAGGGCCCGGCGGCTACACCTTC. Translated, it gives CASSPLLGPGGYTF.